The following is a T cell receptor (beta chain) sequence with its context. From the 5' RACE reads, TCRdb called clonotypes with MiXCR, one entry per CDR3 protein. The sample carries about 520,000 distinct CDR3 sequences, approximately 22% recorded once. This specimen comes from a study of identical twins. CDR1 and CDR2 (germline): LGHNA, YSLEER. Trimming cost V 1 base and J 0 bases, with 10 bases left between them. The CDR3 length is 16 residues. The sample was also reused in another study, on T cells expressing NK-cell markers.

The chain employs TRBV4-3 and TRBJ2-1; no definite D call. The sequenced sample consisted of CD4+ T cells sorted from blood. This clonotype originated in a woman between 18 and 29 years old in good health. The CDR3 reads CASSQGQLNSYNEQFF. In DNA, the CDR3 is TGCGCCAGCAGCCAAGGGCAGCTTAACTCCTACAATGAGCAGTTCTTC.